A selection of T cell receptor beta chains follows, all from one sample in a study of T cells after yellow fever vaccination. TCRdb reanalysed the 5' RACE reads using MiXCR and keeps one entry per CDR3 protein. Of more than 300,000 distinct CDR3 sequences in the sample, roughly 10% were seen once. The starting material was CD4+ T cells sorted from PBMCs, obtained 45 days after the yellow fever booster vaccination. All receptors come from a man in his late teens or twenties who received the YFV17D yellow fever vaccine. CDR3s include the opening cysteine and the closing phenylalanine or tryptophan. The D gene is left open where the match is weak. Clone size is stated in some rows and not others, as once, few, many or a class when expanded.

clone_size	v_call	d_call	j_call	cdr3_nt	cdr3_aa
.	TRBV10-3	.	TRBJ1-6	TGTGCCATCAGTGAGTCGGCCGGCGATAATTCACCCCTCCACTTT	CAISESAGDNSPLHF
few	TRBV5-4	TRBD1	TRBJ1-1	TGTGCCAGCAGCTTCGAGGGGGCCCGGACTGAAGCTTTCTTT	CASSFEGARTEAFF
many	TRBV12-3/TRBV12-4	TRBD1	TRBJ1-3	TGTGCCGGCGGACAGGAAAGCTCTGGAAACACCATATATTTT	CAGGQESSGNTIYF
.	TRBV20-1	TRBD1	TRBJ1-1	TGCAGTGCTAGAAAAGGACAGGTCCTCACTGAAGCTTTCTTT	CSARKGQVLTEAFF
.	TRBV6-2/TRBV6-3	.	TRBJ2-3	TGTGCCAGCAGGGAGCGGAGCACAGATACGCAGTATTTT	CASRERSTDTQYF
few	TRBV6-1	.	TRBJ2-1	TGTGCCAGCGTCCAGGACCCCTACAATGAGCAGTTCTTC	CASVQDPYNEQFF
.	TRBV4-1	TRBD1	TRBJ2-6	TGCGCCAGCAGCCAATTCAGGACAGGGGTCTCTGGGGCCAAAGTCCTGACTTTC	CASSQFRTGVSGAKVLTF
many	TRBV25-1	.	TRBJ2-5	TGTGCCACCTCCCTAGTATTTGGAGAGACCCAGTACTTC	CATSLVFGETQYF
.	TRBV3-1	.	TRBJ2-1	TGTGCCAGCAGCCAAGATGGTGGTAGGCTCAATGAGCAGTTCTTC	CASSQDGGRLNEQFF
few	TRBV5-1	.	TRBJ1-6	TGCGCCAGCAGCTTGGTACAGAATTCACCCCTCCACTTT	CASSLVQNSPLHF
.	TRBV5-1	.	TRBJ2-2	TGCGCCAGCCAGACAGGGAACACCGGGGAGCTGTTTTTT	CASQTGNTGELFF
.	TRBV5-6	.	TRBJ2-7	TGTGCCAGCAGCCCCCTTGGCAGGGCCTCCTACGAGCAGTACTTC	CASSPLGRASYEQYF
.	TRBV9	.	TRBJ1-2	TGTGCCAGCAGCGCGGAAGGGGGGAGGCCCACCTTC	CASSAEGGRPTF
few	TRBV10-3	.	TRBJ1-1	TGTGCCGTCAAAAGCGCTGGACACCCGATGGAAGCTTTCTTT	CAVKSAGHPMEAFF
.	TRBV4-1	TRBD1	TRBJ2-1	TGCGCCAGCAGCCAAGATGACAGGGTTAATGAGCAGTTCTTC	CASSQDDRVNEQFF
many	TRBV20-1	.	TRBJ2-5	TGCAGCTTGGGAAAGACCCAGTACTTC	CSLGKTQYF
.	TRBV20-1	.	TRBJ2-5	TGCAGTGCTTTGCATTCGGGGCAGACCCAGTACTTC	CSALHSGQTQYF
few	TRBV7-9	.	TRBJ2-5	TGTGCCAGCAGCTTATTATATCTGGATGGGGAGACCCAGTACTTC	CASSLLYLDGETQYF
.	TRBV7-2	.	TRBJ1-5	TGTGCCAGCAGCTTTGACCAGTATCAGCCCCAGCATTTT	CASSFDQYQPQHF
few	TRBV9	.	TRBJ1-1	TGTGCCAGCAGCGTAGCTCGTGGCACTGAAGCTTTCTTT	CASSVARGTEAFF
.	TRBV5-1	.	TRBJ2-1	TGCGCCAGCAGCTTGGACTACACGAGGTACAATGAGCAGTTCTTC	CASSLDYTRYNEQFF
.	TRBV6-5	.	TRBJ1-6	TGTGCCAGCAGTTACCTTCGTGAGTTGAGGAACTCACCCCTCCACTTT	CASSYLRELRNSPLHF
.	TRBV4-2	.	TRBJ1-1	TGTGCCAGCAGCCAAGACAGGGGCCCTGAAGCTTTCTTT	CASSQDRGPEAFF
.	TRBV2	.	TRBJ1-5	TGTGCCAGCAGCTTAGAGCCGCAGCCCCAGCATTTT	CASSLEPQPQHF
.	TRBV5-5	.	TRBJ1-1	TGTGCCAGCAGCACACGAGGAGGCAGGGAAGCTTTCTTT	CASSTRGGREAFF
many	TRBV5-1	.	TRBJ1-4	TGCGCCAGCAGCCCGGACACTCGAAAACTGTTTTTT	CASSPDTRKLFF
.	TRBV3-1	.	TRBJ1-3	TGTGCCAGCAGCCATCTGGGACCGAACTCTGGAAACACCATATATTTT	CASSHLGPNSGNTIYF
once	TRBV5-1	.	TRBJ1-1	TGCGCCAGCAGCTTGGCCGACAGTGTGGTTTGGACTGAAGCTTTCTTT	CASSLADSVVWTEAFF
.	TRBV20-1	TRBD1	TRBJ2-7	TGCAGTGCTAGAGGTCAGGGGGCTTACGAGCAGTACTTC	CSARGQGAYEQYF
few	TRBV4-3	.	TRBJ2-5	TGCGCCAGCAGCCAAGGACCGGGGGCAGGGGGGCAAGAGACCCAGTACTTC	CASSQGPGAGGQETQYF
.	TRBV10-3	TRBD1	TRBJ2-6	TGTGCCATCAGCCTACAGGGGGCCGGTTTTGGGGCCAACGTCCCGACTTTC	CAISLQGAGFGANVPTF
many	TRBV12-3/TRBV12-4	TRBD1	TRBJ2-1	TGTGCCAGCAAGAAGGTAGGGACAGGCTTCAATGAGCAGTTCTTC	CASKKVGTGFNEQFF
once	TRBV6-5	TRBD2	TRBJ2-7	TGTGCCACCCGAGGGGCGGGGGTCTCCTACGAGCAGTACTTC	CATRGAGVSYEQYF
.	TRBV7-3	.	TRBJ2-5	TGTGCCAGCAGCTTAAGCTCGACTAGCCAAGAGACCCAGTACTTC	CASSLSSTSQETQYF
few	TRBV27	TRBD1	TRBJ1-2	TGTGCCAGCAGTTTCTTAGGGACAGGGAATTTGGGCTACACCTTC	CASSFLGTGNLGYTF